This TCR beta chain was found in a study of blood T cell repertoires in COVID-19. Across the whole study: The United States, Italy and Spain supplied acute and convalescent COVID-19 samples. The analysed material was cDNA or gDNA that came from T cells, B-cell-depleted T cells, or PBMCs.

The ends lost 5 bases at V and 3 bases at J; junction bases unmatched: 4. This CDR3 region has 15 residues. Germline V gene data show CDR1 as SGHTA and CDR2 as FQGNSA. Methods used by the authors: Reference gene primer amplification gave estimated nucleated cell counts. Some clones are missing from TCRdb's copy, which holds only in-frame ones; the method was immunoSEQ multiplex PCR. The V and J calls and clone size are taken from that table; D and trimming were inferred from the DNA. The sample gives some 250,000 clones, approximately 86% of which show up once; about 3% is in the top ten. The source of this sequence is a woman aged 25 to 39 who had recovered from COVID-19. Sequencing was done on a sample of peripheral blood. This chain joins TRBV7-2 and TRBJ1-4; 9 positions agree with TRBD1. This chain's CDR3 is CASSVQGAANEKLFF. CDR3 nucleotides: TGTGCCAGCAGCGTACAGGGGGCTGCTAATGAAAAACTGTTTTTT.